Listed here is a single TCR beta chain. Its antigen remains unidentified. This specimen comes from a study of cytomegalovirus exposure and HLA in healthy donors. General study points: First-cohort TCR clusters tended to co-occur in the approximately 110 validation repertoires, a later analysis found. Cytomegalovirus status, reportedly, was diagnosed with high specificity and sensitivity by the classifier. It was around 160 TCR beta chains that were listed as cytomegalovirus-associated.

The donors were part of the validation cohort, which consisted of more than 90 subjects and was separate from the first cohort of under 850 subjects. Profiled with immunoSEQ multiplex PCR; TCRdb holds only in-frame clones, not every one. The sample comprises tens of thousands of clones, roughly 87% of which are singletons, and roughly 14% rests with the top ten. Trimming stripped 4 bases from V and 0 bases from J, with 13 bases between. The CDR3 spans 17 residues. Germline CDR1 and CDR2: LGHNA and YNFKEQ. Sample: PBMCs. The TCR was taken from a young woman in good health and CMV-seronegative. The chain carries TRBV4-2 and TRBJ2-6; weak D call: TRBD1 (5 bases). The CDR3 DNA follows: TGTGCCAGCAGCCTAAACAGGTTGGCCTCTGGGGCCAACGTCCTGACTTTC. Residues: CASSLNRLASGANVLTF.